Included here is one TCR beta chain sequence, with context. Its specificity is not known. The sequenced fragment ends 3 residues before the CDR3 boundary, so the rest is inferred from the germline J gene. This sample is drawn from a study of T cells in women clearing cervical HPV infection. Study-level findings and limits: CIN3+ cases had significantly higher TCR repertoire richness than controls, but evenness did not differ.

The protocol was immunoSEQ multiplex PCR, while the TCRdb copy is restricted to in-frame clones and leaves out a portion. This table holds roughly 38,000 clones. The germline gives CDR1 SGHTA, CDR2 FQGNSA. This CDR3 comprises 14 residues. With V trimmed by 3 bases and J by 4 bases, 1 base remained unmatched. Sequenced sample: blood buffy coat. The TCR sequence derives from a woman aged 18-70 years with a cervical HPV16 infection that either progressed to CIN3+ or cleared (not recorded which). V and J are TRBV7-2 and TRBJ2-2; TRBD2 agrees at 8 bases. The CDR3 is CASSFSGATGELFF. Incomplete CDR3 DNA: TGTGCCAGCAGCTTTAGCGGGGCCACCGGGGAG.